Sequencing of this TCR beta chain was carried out in a study of T cells in Graves' hyperthyroidism and ophthalmopathy. This clonotype was recorded at least ten times. The PBMCs had their origin in roughly 10 ml of fresh peripheral blood. TCR beta CDR3 region amplification was performed from RNA transcripts. Carried out on the TCR CDR3, a first-round RT-PCR used the HTBI primer set. TCRdb re-called the multiplex PCR reads with MiXCR, one entry per CDR3 protein. The sample has 300,000 to 450,000 distinct CDR3 sequences; roughly a sixth are singletons. The sample consisted of blood. The receptor was isolated from a young woman with Graves' hyperthyroidism that later progressed to Graves' ophthalmopathy.

In DNA form, the CDR3 reads TGTGCCAGCGGGCTCGTTGGGGACTACGAGCAGTACTTC. Protein: CASGLVGDYEQYF. J is TRBJ2-7 and V is TRBV2; D is ambiguous. Germline CDR1 and CDR2: SNHLY and FYNNEI. V gave up 8 bases and J gave up 3 bases, with 14 bases separating them. CDR3 length: 13 residues.